These T cell receptor beta chains were read from a single sample in a study of blood T cell repertoires in COVID-19. TCRdb keeps only in-frame clones here, not all; method: immunoSEQ multiplex PCR. The sample lists fewer than 90,000 clones, roughly 70% occurring once. The material sequenced was peripheral blood. All receptors derive from a woman older than 75 with acute or convalescent COVID-19. The CDR3 runs from the conserved cysteine through the conserved F or W. The order of the fields is V gene, D gene, J gene, clone size, CDR3 DNA, CDR3 protein. A D gene is named only where the DNA matches it firmly. A clone size is listed for some rows: how often the clone was seen (once, few, many), or a class if it is expanded.

v_call: TRBV27
d_call: TRBD1
j_call: TRBJ2-2
clone_size: NA
cdr3_nt: TGTGCCAGCAGAAACACAGGGGACCTCACCGGGGAGCTGTTTTTT
cdr3_aa: CASRNTGDLTGELFF

v_call: TRBV5-4
d_call: TRBD2
j_call: TRBJ2-7
clone_size: few
cdr3_nt: TGTGCCAGCAGCTCGAGGGGAGGGGAGCAGTACTTC
cdr3_aa: CASSSRGGEQYF

v_call: TRBV15
d_call: NA
j_call: TRBJ1-1
clone_size: NA
cdr3_nt: TGTGCCACCAGCAGAGATCTAGTAGGCAGAACCGTAAGCACTGAAGCTTTCTTT
cdr3_aa: CATSRDLVGRTVSTEAFF

v_call: TRBV5-4
d_call: TRBD1
j_call: TRBJ2-7
clone_size: NA
cdr3_nt: TGTGCCAGCAGCTTGGACAGGGGGGTTACCTACGAGCAGTACTTC
cdr3_aa: CASSLDRGVTYEQYF

v_call: TRBV11-3
d_call: NA
j_call: TRBJ2-7
clone_size: few
cdr3_nt: TGTGCCAGCTCCCCCGGCCCCAGCGGGGACAAGTACTTC
cdr3_aa: CASSPGPSGDKYF

v_call: TRBV2
d_call: TRBD1
j_call: TRBJ1-2
clone_size: once
cdr3_nt: TGTGCCAGCATTCCGACAGGGGGCTATGGCTACACCTTC
cdr3_aa: CASIPTGGYGYTF

v_call: TRBV7-9
d_call: TRBD1
j_call: TRBJ1-6
clone_size: NA
cdr3_nt: TGTGCCAGCAGCCCCGGGGACAGGGGGAATTCACCCCTCCACTTT
cdr3_aa: CASSPGDRGNSPLHF

v_call: TRBV5-1
d_call: TRBD1
j_call: TRBJ2-1
clone_size: once
cdr3_nt: TGCGCCAGCAGCTTGATTGGACAGGGGGGGAATGAGCAGTTCTTC
cdr3_aa: CASSLIGQGGNEQFF

v_call: TRBV9
d_call: TRBD2
j_call: TRBJ2-1
clone_size: NA
cdr3_nt: TGTGCCAGCAGCGAGCGGGGGGGTTCCTACAATGAGCAGTTCTTC
cdr3_aa: CASSERGGSYNEQFF

v_call: TRBV7-9
d_call: NA
j_call: TRBJ2-1
clone_size: few
cdr3_nt: TGTGCCAGCAGCGTAGGGGGACTAAACAATGAGCAGTTCTTC
cdr3_aa: CASSVGGLNNEQFF

v_call: TRBV9
d_call: TRBD1
j_call: TRBJ1-3
clone_size: NA
cdr3_nt: TGTGCCAGCAGCCCTCGACAGGGTTCTGGAAACACCATATATTTT
cdr3_aa: CASSPRQGSGNTIYF

v_call: TRBV5-4
d_call: TRBD1
j_call: TRBJ2-7
clone_size: NA
cdr3_nt: TGTGCCAGCAGCTGGGACAGGGGTCCCTACGAGCAGTACTTC
cdr3_aa: CASSWDRGPYEQYF

v_call: TRBV4-1
d_call: NA
j_call: TRBJ2-5
clone_size: few
cdr3_nt: TGCGCCAGCAGCCAAGGTGGCAGCCAAGAGACCCAGTACTTC
cdr3_aa: CASSQGGSQETQYF

v_call: TRBV5-6
d_call: TRBD2
j_call: TRBJ2-7
clone_size: NA
cdr3_nt: TGTGCCAGCAGCCGGCCCGAAGCGGGGAGGAACTCCTACGAGCAGTACTTC
cdr3_aa: CASSRPEAGRNSYEQYF

v_call: TRBV6-5
d_call: NA
j_call: TRBJ1-2
clone_size: NA
cdr3_nt: TGTGCCAGCAGTTACTCGATACTTCTAATGTCGTATGGCTACACCTTC
cdr3_aa: CASSYSILLMSYGYTF

v_call: TRBV19
d_call: NA
j_call: TRBJ1-5
clone_size: once
cdr3_nt: TGTGCCAGTAGTATGTCCACACCGCCACAACATTTT
cdr3_aa: CASSMSTPPQHF

v_call: TRBV30
d_call: NA
j_call: TRBJ1-1
clone_size: NA
cdr3_nt: TGTGCCTGGTCGGAGTGGCCGTCGAACACTGAAGCTTTCTTT
cdr3_aa: CAWSEWPSNTEAFF

v_call: TRBV18
d_call: NA
j_call: TRBJ2-6
clone_size: NA
cdr3_nt: TGTGCCAGCTCAAACAACCTGTCTGGGGCCAACGTCCTGACTTTC
cdr3_aa: CASSNNLSGANVLTF

v_call: TRBV2
d_call: TRBD2
j_call: TRBJ2-3
clone_size: NA
cdr3_nt: TGTGCCAGCAGTGAACGGGGAGGGTCGGATACGCAGTATTTT
cdr3_aa: CASSERGGSDTQYF

v_call: TRBV6-2/TRBV6-3
d_call: NA
j_call: TRBJ2-7
clone_size: few
cdr3_nt: TGTGCCAGCAGTTACTCGACCAGGGTTCCGATCTACGAGCAGTACTTC
cdr3_aa: CASSYSTRVPIYEQYF

v_call: TRBV27
d_call: NA
j_call: TRBJ1-6
clone_size: NA
cdr3_nt: TGTGCCAGCAGTCCCGGGGGGGTTTTAGGGTCACCCCTCCACTTT
cdr3_aa: CASSPGGVLGSPLHF

v_call: TRBV2
d_call: NA
j_call: TRBJ1-5
clone_size: NA
cdr3_nt: TGTGCCAGCAGTGAAGCGGCCGGGTATCAGCCCCAGCATTTT
cdr3_aa: CASSEAAGYQPQHF

v_call: TRBV30
d_call: NA
j_call: TRBJ1-4
clone_size: NA
cdr3_nt: TGTGCCTGGAGACGCACAGGGCAAAATGAAAAACTGTTTTTT
cdr3_aa: CAWRRTGQNEKLFF

v_call: TRBV9
d_call: NA
j_call: TRBJ2-2
clone_size: NA
cdr3_nt: TGTGCCAGCAGCTTCCCGGGCACCGGGGAGCTGTTTTTT
cdr3_aa: CASSFPGTGELFF

v_call: TRBV7-9
d_call: TRBD1
j_call: TRBJ2-2
clone_size: NA
cdr3_nt: TGTGCCAGCAGTGGACAGGGGGGAACCGGGGAGCTGTTTTTT
cdr3_aa: CASSGQGGTGELFF

v_call: TRBV28
d_call: TRBD1
j_call: TRBJ1-2
clone_size: NA
cdr3_nt: TGTGCCAGCAGTTTATCCGGACAGGGAAAGGGCTATGGCTACACCTTC
cdr3_aa: CASSLSGQGKGYGYTF

v_call: TRBV2
d_call: NA
j_call: TRBJ2-5
clone_size: NA
cdr3_nt: TGTGCCAGCCGATCGCGGGGGCCCCAGTACTTC
cdr3_aa: CASRSRGPQYF

v_call: TRBV5-1
d_call: NA
j_call: TRBJ2-7
clone_size: once
cdr3_nt: TGCGCCAGCACCCGAGTACGAGGGTTGAACTACGAGCAGTACTTC
cdr3_aa: CASTRVRGLNYEQYF

v_call: TRBV7-2
d_call: TRBD2
j_call: TRBJ2-1
clone_size: NA
cdr3_nt: TGTGCCAGCAGCTTAGCGTCTAGCGGGGGCCACAATGAGCAGTTCTTC
cdr3_aa: CASSLASSGGHNEQFF

v_call: TRBV6-5
d_call: TRBD1
j_call: TRBJ1-3
clone_size: NA
cdr3_nt: TGTGCCAGCAGTTACTCAGGGGGCTCTACTGGAAACACCATATATTTT
cdr3_aa: CASSYSGGSTGNTIYF

v_call: TRBV11-2
d_call: NA
j_call: TRBJ2-7
clone_size: NA
cdr3_nt: TGTGCCAGCAGCTTAGGAAACAGAGCCTACGAGCAGTACTTC
cdr3_aa: CASSLGNRAYEQYF